These 27 T cell receptor beta chains originate from one sample sequenced in a study of control samples from healthy donors and cancer patients (dated by TCRdb to about 2020). Libraries came from the immunoSEQ multiplex PCR assay. TCRdb holds this immuneACCESS table with in-frame rearrangements only. Some clones are missing; in checked studies, unresolved V genes explain under half, and the rest has no known cause. Here the sample has 130,000 to 150,000 clones; about 85% occur a single time. The ten largest clones capture around 8.2% of the sample. Sequencing was done on a sample of blood. All receptors come from a woman under 40 in good health.

The chain is built from TRBV2 and TRBJ1-4; 8 bases line up with TRBD1. The CDR3 totals 13 residues. The junction had 7 bases not matched to a gene; V was cut back by 8 bases and J by 8 bases. CDR1 is SNHLY and CDR2 is FYNNEI in the germline V gene. The DNA of the CDR3 is TGTGCCAGCGGGGGACAGGCTAGGGAAAAACTGTTTTTT. Residues: CASGGQAREKLFF.

The chain is built from TRBV2 and TRBJ2-7; D gene uncertain. The V gene lost 1 base and the J gene lost 3 bases, with 4 bases spanning the gap. From germline, CDR1 is SNHLY and CDR2 FYNNEI. The CDR3 covers 12 residues. The CDR3 here is CASSEGGYEQYF. CDR3 in DNA: TGTGCCAGCAGTGAAGGGGGCTACGAGCAGTACTTC.

This chain uses TRBV20-1 with TRBJ1-1; D is unresolved. Between the trimmed V and J ends, which lost 6 bases and 8 bases, there was a span of 13 bases. This CDR3 has 11 amino acids. The germline V gene has CDR1 DFQATT and CDR2 SNEGSKA (reference sequence). CDR3 coding DNA: TGCAGTGCAAACCCCCTGGGGGAAGCTTTCTTT. Translating it yields CSANPLGEAFF.

J is TRBJ2-3 and V is TRBV5-6; D is unresolved. Germline CDR1 reads SGHDT; CDR2 reads YYEEEE. V lost 3 bases and J 0 bases, leaving 2 bases between the germline ends. The CDR3 totals 12 residues. This CDR3 is CASSYSTDTQYF. Here the CDR3 DNA reads TGTGCCAGCAGCTACAGCACAGATACGCAGTATTTT.

J is TRBJ2-1 and V is TRBV30; a possible D gene is TRBD2 (6 bases). The germline CDR1 and CDR2 sequences are GTSNPN and SVGIG (reference sequence). The CDR3 contains 12 residues. V shed 3 bases and J shed 6 bases, with 9 bases lying between them. The CDR3 protein is CAWRLAPNEQFF. In nucleotides, the CDR3 is TGTGCCTGGAGACTAGCTCCCAATGAGCAGTTCTTC.

This sequence joins TRBV16 and TRBJ2-4; unclear D gene. Germline V CDR1 and CDR2: KGHSY, FQNENV. This CDR3 is built from 12 residues. V was pared by 8 bases and J by 9 bases, with 14 bases between. The CDR3 coding sequence is TGTGCCAGCGGTTCGAGTGTCGGCATTCAGTACTTC. The encoded protein is CASGSSVGIQYF. The variable domain in full, with the rest retrieved from reference TRBV16 and TRBJ2-4, is GEEVAQTPKHLVRGEGQKAKLYCAPIKGHSYVFWYQQVLKNEFKFLISFQNENVFDETGMPKERFSAKCLPNSPCSLEIQATKLEDSAVYFCASGSSVGIQYFGAGTRLSVL.

About this clone: The identical CDR3 is also encoded by other nucleotide sequences in the sample. The chain uses TRBV3-1 (or the pseudogene TRBV3-2) and TRBJ1-6, with 10 bases matching TRBD1. The trim removed 4 bases at V and 10 bases at J, leaving 7 bases unmatched. CDR1 LGHDT and CDR2 YNNKEL come from the germline V gene (reference sequence). The CDR3 extends over 15 amino acids. Here the CDR3 DNA reads TGTGCCAGCAGCCTAACCGGGACAGGGGTGTCACCCCTCCACTTT. Amino acids: CASSLTGTGVSPLHF.

V gene TRBV15 combines with J gene TRBJ1-5, with a tentative D call TRBD1 (5 bases). V lost 0 bases and J 3 bases, leaving 9 bases between the germline ends. Germline V gene sequence: CDR1 LNHNV, CDR2 YYDKDF (reference sequence). This CDR3 has 15 amino acids. The CDR3 DNA reads TGTGCCACCAGCAGAGAGCAGGGTGCCAATCAGCCCCAGCATTTT. Protein product: CATSREQGANQPQHF. The whole variable domain, remainder taken from reference TRBV15 and TRBJ1-5, is DAMVIQNPRYQVTQFGKPVTLSCSQTLNHNVMYWYQQKSSQAPKLLFHYYDKDFNNEADTPDNFQSRRPNTSFCFLDIRSPGLGDTAMYLCATSREQGANQPQHFGDGTRLSIL.

V is TRBV29-1 and J is TRBJ2-4; 8 bases fit TRBD1. Per germline, CDR1 SQVTM and CDR2 ANQGSEA. V gave up 6 bases and J gave up 3 bases; unmatched junction bases: 1. This CDR3 contains 12 residues. CDR3 sequence (DNA): TGCAGCGTAGGGACAGGCAAAAACATTCAGTACTTC. As protein: CSVGTGKNIQYF.

The chain links TRBV6-5 to TRBJ2-3; the match to TRBD1 covers 9 bases. CDR1 MNHEY and CDR2 SVGAGI come from the germline V gene. V lost 2 bases, J lost 5 bases, and 8 bases stayed unmatched. The CDR3 is 16 residues long. The CDR3 bases are TGTGCCAGCAGTTACGGCAGGACAGGGGTGGAAGATACGCAGTATTTT. Protein: CASSYGRTGVEDTQYF.

J is TRBJ2-1 and V is TRBV28, with D possibly TRBD2 on 6 matching bases. The germline V gene encodes CDR1 MDHEN and CDR2 SYDVKM. The V gene lost 3 bases and the J gene lost 2 bases, with 14 bases spanning the gap. The CDR3 is 16 residues long. CDR3 sequence: CASSLPAGSPYNEQFF. CDR3 DNA: TGTGCCAGCAGTTTGCCGGCGGGAAGTCCCTACAATGAGCAGTTCTTC.

The rearrangement links TRBV5-6 to TRBJ1-2, with D perhaps matching TRBD1 (5 bases). Trimming pared 2 bases from V and 5 bases from J, leaving 13 bases between. The CDR3 extends over 14 amino acids. Germline loops: CDR1 SGHDT, CDR2 YYEEEE. The CDR3 loop reads CASSLPGLWYGYTF. CDR3 sequence (DNA): TGTGCCAGCAGCTTACCAGGGCTTTGGTATGGCTACACCTTC.

At least ten counts were recorded for this clone. This sequence joins TRBV15 and TRBJ2-7; TRBD1 aligns across 7 bases. J lost 0 bases, V lost 0 bases, and 2 bases had no gene match. This CDR3 comprises 15 residues. Germline CDR1 LNHNV, CDR2 YYDKDF (reference sequence). DNA for the CDR3: TGTGCCACCAGCAGAGATCCAGGGGGCTCCTACGAGCAGTACTTC. It specifies CATSRDPGGSYEQYF.

CDR3 in amino acids: CAISPRGLAGPQAHEQFF. The CDR3 DNA follows: TGTGCCATCAGCCCAAGGGGGCTAGCGGGCCCCCAAGCCCATGAGCAGTTCTTC. The chain joins TRBV10-3 to TRBJ2-1; D is perhaps TRBD2 (8 bases). Trimming pared 6 bases from V and 8 bases from J, leaving 29 bases between. Germline lookup yields CDR1 ENHRY and CDR2 SYGVKD. The CDR3 has 18 amino acids.

The chain recombines TRBV7-2 with TRBJ1-6; 7 bases agree with TRBD1. Unmatched junction bases numbered 10, after V lost 6 bases and J lost 5 bases. From germline, CDR1 is SGHTA and CDR2 FQGNSA. The CDR3 has 16 amino acids. The CDR3 here is CASRSDGQVNNSPLHF. CDR3 DNA: TGTGCCAGCAGATCCGATGGACAGGTTAATAATTCACCCCTCCACTTT.

This chain connects TRBV28 to TRBJ1-2, with D unresolved. Deletions cut 2 bases from V and 1 base from J, with 5 bases between. Germline-derived CDR1 and CDR2 are MDHEN and SYDVKM. This CDR3 has 13 residues. Written as DNA, the CDR3 is TGTGCCAGCAGTTTAATAGATAACTATGGCTACACCTTC. Its protein is CASSLIDNYGYTF.

In its sample, this clone was seen a few times. The J gene is TRBJ2-2, the V gene TRBV5-1; TRBD1 aligns across 8 bases. In germline, CDR1 is SGHRS, CDR2 YFSETQ. J lost 7 bases, V lost 0 bases, and 5 bases had no gene match. The CDR3 length is 15 residues. In nucleotides, the CDR3 is TGCGCCAGCAGCTTGGTCCAGGGGGCCGGCGGGGAGCTGTTTTTT. It translates to CASSLVQGAGGELFF.

The genes are TRBV27 and TRBJ2-1, with D perhaps being TRBD1 or TRBD2 (6 bases each). Per germline, CDR1 MNHEY and CDR2 SMNVEV (reference sequence). There are 15 residues in the CDR3. V was cut by 7 bases and J by 5 bases, with 18 bases left in between. The CDR3 protein is CASNQGRLANNEQFF. For the CDR3, the DNA is TGTGCCAGCAACCAGGGGAGGCTAGCGAACAATGAGCAGTTCTTC.

The chain combines TRBV7-9 with TRBJ2-7; no clear D gene. This CDR3 contains 12 residues. Germline V gene lookup returns CDR1 SEHNR and CDR2 FQNEAQ (reference sequence). V lost 4 bases, J lost 1 base, and 5 bases lay in between. CDR3 loop: CASSWQSYEQYF. In nucleotides, the CDR3 is TGTGCCAGCAGCTGGCAATCCTACGAGCAGTACTTC. The full variable domain, in which reference TRBV7-9 and TRBJ2-7 provide the parts outside the CDR3, is DTGVSQNPRHKITKRGQNVTFRCDPISEHNRLYWYRQTLGQGPEFLTYFQNEAQLEKSRLLSDRFSAERPKGSFSTLEIQRTEQGDSAMYLCASSWQSYEQYFGPGTRLTVT.

The chain employs TRBV27 and TRBJ1-1; the D gene is possibly TRBD1 (6 bases). The ends were cut back, 10 bases at V and 0 bases at J, with 15 bases in the middle. From germline, CDR1 is MNHEY and CDR2 SMNVEV (reference sequence). The CDR3 runs 14 residues. CDR3 loop: CATIGGKMNTEAFF. The DNA of the CDR3 is TGTGCCACTATAGGGGGGAAGATGAACACTGAAGCTTTCTTT.

In this sample, this clone turned up once. This chain uses TRBV15 with TRBJ1-5, with D maybe TRBD1 (5 bases). The V and J ends lost 5 bases and 3 bases respectively, with 11 bases between them. In germline, CDR1 is LNHNV, CDR2 YYDKDF (reference sequence). This CDR3 is 14 amino acids long. The CDR3 DNA sequence: TGTGCCACCAGCGCCCGACAGTTCAATCAGCCCCAGCATTTT. Translating gives CATSARQFNQPQHF.

This clone has only a few counts. This sequence joins TRBV7-9 and TRBJ2-4; D might be TRBD2 (6 bases). V was pared by 6 bases and J by 7 bases, with 13 bases between. Germline-derived CDR1 and CDR2 are SEHNR and FQNEAQ (reference sequence). This CDR3 contains 13 residues. As DNA, the CDR3 is TGTGCCAGCAGTCTAGCGTCGGCTAACATTCAGTACTTC. Protein: CASSLASANIQYF.

The chain couples TRBV6-5 to TRBJ1-2; D is possibly TRBD1 (6 bases). The V end lost 2 bases, the J end lost 7 bases, and 17 bases lay between the germline ends. Germline V gene lookup returns CDR1 MNHEY and CDR2 SVGAGI. The CDR3 covers 15 residues. The CDR3 sequence: CASSYLRRVGGGYTF. The CDR3 DNA follows: TGTGCCAGCAGTTACCTCCGACGCGTAGGGGGTGGCTACACCTTC.

The chain couples TRBV5-5 to TRBJ2-3, with 12 nucleotides matching TRBD2. From germline, CDR1 is SGHKS and CDR2 YYEKEE (reference sequence). V lost 1 base to trimming and J lost 1 base; unmatched junction nucleotides: 4. The CDR3 extends over 17 amino acids. CDR3 region: CASSLLLAGGGTDTQYF. CDR3 nucleotide sequence: TGTGCCAGCAGCTTGCTCCTAGCGGGAGGGGGCACAGATACGCAGTATTTT.

The V and J genes are TRBV30 and TRBJ1-6; D is ambiguous. Between the trimmed V and J ends, which lost 0 bases and 7 bases, there was a span of 7 bases. The germline V gene has CDR1 GTSNPN and CDR2 SVGIG (reference sequence). This CDR3 region has 13 residues. CDR3 amino acids: CAWSVPTNSPLHF. The DNA for the CDR3 is TGTGCCTGGAGTGTACCCACCAATTCACCCCTCCACTTT.

The chain carries TRBV28 and TRBJ1-2; 7 bases are shared with TRBD1. The CDR3 runs 14 residues. V lost 5 bases to trimming and J lost 3 bases; unmatched junction nucleotides: 6. CDR1 is MDHEN, CDR2 SYDVKM, per germline. This CDR3 is CASSPFGTDYGYTF. The CDR3 DNA is TGTGCCAGCAGTCCCTTTGGGACAGACTATGGCTACACCTTC.

V is TRBV9 and J is TRBJ1-2; 8 bases fit TRBD1. J lost 5 bases, V lost 4 bases, and 16 bases had no gene match. This CDR3 contains 17 residues. Germline CDR1 SGDLS, CDR2 YYNGEE. CDR3 residues: CASSLSGGVGAGYGYTF. The DNA for the CDR3 is TGTGCCAGCAGCCTCTCAGGGGGCGTGGGCGCTGGATATGGCTACACCTTC.